This passage covers 20 T cell receptor beta chains from one sample sequenced in a study of T cell responses to AZD1222 COVID-19 vaccine. Assay: immunoSEQ multiplex PCR; the TCRdb copy retains only in-frame clones and omits some. Altogether tens of thousands of clones are present, roughly 90% being singletons, with the ten largest covering roughly 4.8%. Here the sequenced sample was peripheral blood, taken 28 days after the second AZD1222 dose. The receptors were sampled from an adult who received the AZD1222 COVID-19 vaccine.

The rearrangement uses TRBV5-1 and TRBJ2-2; 7 bases are a match to TRBD1. CDR3 length: 13 residues. The junction had 3 bases not matched to a gene; V was cut back by 4 bases and J by 6 bases. Per the germline V gene, CDR1 is SGHRS and CDR2 is YFSETQ. The DNA for the CDR3 is TGCGCCAGCAGCCAGACAGGGTCCGGGGAGCTGTTTTTT. Translation gives CASSQTGSGELFF.

This clone was observed once. The chain combines TRBV6-5 with TRBJ2-2; D is undetermined. Trimming pared 2 bases from V and 1 base from J, leaving 5 bases between. This CDR3 comprises 14 residues. Germline-derived CDR1 and CDR2 are MNHEY and SVGAGI. The CDR3 loop reads CASSYGLNTGELFF. For the CDR3, the DNA is TGTGCCAGCAGTTACGGGCTGAACACCGGGGAGCTGTTTTTT.

V is TRBV4-1 and J is TRBJ2-1; 9 bases align to TRBD2. J lost 3 bases, V lost 3 bases, and 3 bases had no gene match. Germline CDR1 is MGHRA and CDR2 is YSYEKL. The CDR3 covers 15 residues. CDR3 bases: TGCGCCAGCAGCCATGTGACTAGCGGCTACAATGAGCAGTTCTTC. Translation: CASSHVTSGYNEQFF.

V usage is TRBV5-6 and J usage is TRBJ2-7; the D gene is possibly TRBD1 (6 bases). V was shortened by 0 bases and J by 5 bases, with 12 bases between the two germline ends. This CDR3 has 14 residues. Germline V gene sequence: CDR1 SGHDT, CDR2 YYEEEE. CDR3 in DNA: TGTGCCAGCAGCTTGGTTCAGGGGAAGAACGAGCAGTACTTC. Translating it yields CASSLVQGKNEQYF.

V usage is TRBV11-2 and J usage is TRBJ1-3; no clear D. Germline lookup yields CDR1 SGHAT and CDR2 FQNNGV. This CDR3 spans 14 amino acids. Trimming removed 1 base at V and 0 bases at J, with 4 bases between. In DNA, the CDR3 is TGTGCCAGCAGCTTAGGGCCCTCTGGAAACACCATATATTTT. Its protein product is CASSLGPSGNTIYF.

The rearrangement joins TRBV29-1 to TRBJ2-3; TRBD1 is a possible D gene (6 bases). The V end lost 3 bases, the J end lost 1 base, and 20 bases lay between the germline ends. This CDR3 is built from 17 residues. The germline CDR1 and CDR2 sequences are SQVTM and ANQGSEA. CDR3 sequence: CSVDTGQDRSGTDTQYF. The CDR3 coding sequence is TGCAGCGTTGATACGGGACAAGACAGATCAGGCACAGATACGCAGTATTTT.

The chain uses TRBV23-1 and TRBJ2-1; D ambiguous. TRBV23-1 is annotated as an ORF whose role is uncertain. The V end was cut by 5 bases, the J end by 10 bases, with 9 bases between. CDR3 length: 11 residues. The DNA for the CDR3 is TGCGCCAGCAGTTGGATGGGAGAGCAGTTCTTC. It yields the protein CASSWMGEQFF.

The chain is built from TRBV28 and TRBJ1-5, with D tentatively TRBD1 (5 bases). The CDR3 contains 16 residues. Germline V gene lookup returns CDR1 MDHEN and CDR2 SYDVKM. V lost 4 bases, J lost 0 bases, and 13 bases lay in between. The CDR3 sequence is CASSSRGHLSNQPQHF. Here the CDR3 DNA reads TGTGCCAGCAGTTCCCGTGGACACCTTAGCAATCAGCCCCAGCATTTT.

The genes are TRBV7-2 and TRBJ2-1; no firm D call. The CDR3 runs to 14 residues. Deletions cut 5 bases from V and 8 bases from J, with 16 bases between. The germline gives CDR1 SGHTA, CDR2 FQGNSA. The CDR3 reads CASSPRSRKDEQFF. The CDR3 DNA follows: TGTGCCAGCAGCCCACGGTCCCGGAAGGATGAGCAGTTCTTC. Full variable domain (outside the CDR3, taken from reference TRBV7-2 and TRBJ2-1): GAGVSQSPSNKVTEKGKDVELRCDPISGHTALYWYRQSLGQGLEFLIYFQGNSAPDKSGLPSDRFSAERTGGSVSTLTIQRTQQEDSAVYLCASSPRSRKDEQFFGPGTRLTVL.

This clone was seen just once. The rearrangement joins TRBV5-1 to TRBJ2-3, with 8 bases matching TRBD1. The CDR3 has 15 amino acids. Germline lookup yields CDR1 SGHRS and CDR2 YFSETQ. With 1 base clipped from V and 3 bases from J, the junction kept 4 bases outside the gene matches. DNA of the CDR3: TGCGCCAGCAGCTTGACAGGGGGATGGACAGATACGCAGTATTTT. The encoded protein is CASSLTGGWTDTQYF.

The chain has TRBV7-6 and TRBJ2-1; no definite D call. CDR1 is SGHVS, CDR2 FNYEAQ, per germline. V dropped 5 bases and J dropped 9 bases, with 11 bases sitting between them. This CDR3 has 12 amino acids. CDR3 nucleotides: TGTGCCAGCAGCCCCCACTCGGGTGAGCAGTTCTTC. It is translated as CASSPHSGEQFF. Looking up the rest from reference TRBV7-6 and TRBJ2-1 gives the full variable domain: GAGVSQSPRYKVTKRGQDVALRCDPISGHVSLYWYRQALGQGPEFLTYFNYEAQQDKSGLPNDRFSAERPEGSISTLTIQRTEQRDSAMYRCASSPHSGEQFFGPGTRLTVL.

The chain couples TRBV9 to TRBJ1-1; 9 nucleotides line up with TRBD1. J lost 6 bases, V lost 3 bases, and 6 bases had no gene match. Germline CDR1 and CDR2: SGDLS and YYNGEE. This CDR3 region has 14 residues. The CDR3 reads CASSADRGLAEAFF. CDR3 coding DNA: TGTGCCAGCAGCGCCGACAGGGGGTTGGCTGAAGCTTTCTTT. Full variable domain (remainder filled in from reference TRBV9 and TRBJ1-1): DSGVTQTPKHLITATGQRVTLRCSPRSGDLSVYWYQQSLDQGLQFLIQYYNGEERAKGNILERFSAQQFPDLHSELNLSSLELGDSALYFCASSADRGLAEAFFGQGTRLTVV.

The CDR3 reads CASSLEPSYNSPLHF. The CDR3 nucleotides read TGTGCCAGCAGCTTAGAGCCTTCCTATAATTCACCCCTCCACTTT. The rearrangement uses TRBV11-2 and TRBJ1-6, with D hard to call. Trimming left V 0 bases short and J 1 base short, with 4 bases between. Looked up from germline, CDR1 is SGHAT and CDR2 is FQNNGV. This CDR3 has 15 residues.

The V gene is TRBV6-6, the J gene TRBJ2-7; 8 positions match TRBD2. The CDR3 contains 14 residues. The ends lost 6 bases at V and 1 base at J; junction bases unmatched: 5. Germline lookup yields CDR1 MNHNY and CDR2 SVGAGI (reference sequence). The CDR3 region has the DNA TGTGCCAGCAGGATAGCGGGAACGTCCTACGAGCAGTACTTC. Protein product: CASRIAGTSYEQYF.

The table lists this clone with a count of one. J is TRBJ2-5 and V is TRBV11-3, with TRBD1 identical over 10 bases. Germline V gene lookup returns CDR1 SGHNT and CDR2 YENEEA. The CDR3 contains 16 residues. After removal of 1 base from V and 4 bases from J, the junction contained 6 bases not matched to a gene. The CDR3 loop reads CASSLGVRDRGETQYF. The CDR3 coding sequence is TGTGCCAGCAGCTTAGGCGTCCGGGACAGGGGAGAGACCCAGTACTTC.

V and J are TRBV28 and TRBJ1-2, with TRBD1 matching 9 bases. The trim removed 3 bases at V and 3 bases at J, leaving 5 bases unmatched. The CDR3 length is 15 residues. Per the germline V gene, CDR1 is MDHEN and CDR2 is SYDVKM. CDR3 nucleotide sequence: TGTGCCAGCAGTTTTGGGGGACAGGGTGACTATGGCTACACCTTC. It is translated as CASSFGGQGDYGYTF.

The V call is TRBV5-1, the J call TRBJ2-3, with 12 bases identical to TRBD1. V lost 4 bases and J lost 4; bases outside the gene matches: 4. CDR3 size: 15 residues. Germline assignment: CDR1 SGHRS and CDR2 YFSETQ. The CDR3 nucleotides read TGCGCCAGCAGCAGGGACAGGGGGCGTCCAGATACGCAGTATTTT. Its translation is CASSRDRGRPDTQYF.

V usage is TRBV19 and J usage is TRBJ1-4; D is perhaps TRBD1 (5 bases). CDR3 length equals 13 residues. From germline, CDR1 is LNHDA and CDR2 SQIVND (reference sequence). V lost 7 bases and J lost 3, with 9 bases in between. The CDR3 protein is CASNGASNEKLFF. The CDR3 bases are TGTGCCAGTAATGGGGCGTCTAATGAAAAACTGTTTTTT.

This rearrangement joins TRBV5-1 to TRBJ1-6; a possible D gene is TRBD1 (5 bases). Looked up from germline, CDR1 is SGHRS and CDR2 is YFSETQ. The CDR3 contains 16 residues. V was trimmed by 5 bases and J by 7 bases, leaving 19 bases between them. The CDR3 reads CASSIGGDGPNSPLHF. The CDR3 DNA sequence: TGCGCCAGCAGTATCGGGGGTGACGGCCCCAATTCACCCCTCCACTTT.

This chain links TRBV6-5 with TRBJ2-7; D is perhaps TRBD1 (5 bases). The CDR3 consists of 13 residues. Trimming took 10 bases from V and 1 from J, leaving 14 bases between them. Germline lookup yields CDR1 MNHEY and CDR2 SVGAGI. CDR3 in DNA: TGTGCCACCAGGCGGCAGGGATCCTACGAGCAGTACTTC. It codes for CATRRQGSYEQYF.